One and the same sample provided the 18 T cell receptor beta chains below, sequenced in a study of a mutant IDH1 vaccine in newly diagnosed glioma (dated by TCRdb to 2020 to 2023). Receptor libraries were prepared by the immunoSEQ multiplex PCR assay. Not all clones reach the TCRdb copy of this immuneACCESS table, which keeps in-frame sequences only. Checked studies attribute under half of the gap to unresolved V genes and leave the rest unexplained. Present in this sample are approximately 50,000 clones, 85% to 90% of which were seen just once. Jointly, the top ten make up roughly 1.5% of the sample. Sample time point, as interpreted from the label and publication: week 35, safety follow-up. Each vaccine dose was 300 ug of a 20-mer mutant IDH1 peptide in Montanide, given subcutaneously with topical imiquimod. Their specific antigens are unknown. Source: PBMCs, taken from a glioma patient whose treatment included an IDH1 peptide vaccine. These receptors all come from a man in his forties or fifties with glioma.

V usage is TRBV23-1 and J usage is TRBJ2-7; 13 nucleotides line up with TRBD2. TRBV23-1 is an ORF, and what it does is uncertain. With 4 bases clipped from V and 3 bases from J, the junction kept 15 bases outside the gene matches. The CDR3 is 19 amino acids. CDR3 amino acids: CASSRRTSGSDFLYYEQYF. DNA of the CDR3: TGCGCCAGCAGTCGACGGACTAGCGGGAGCGACTTTCTCTACTACGAGCAGTACTTC.

V usage is TRBV7-9 and J usage is TRBJ2-7, with 8 nucleotides matching TRBD2. This CDR3 comprises 15 residues. J lost 5 bases, V lost 6 bases, and 12 bases had no gene match. Germline V gene lookup returns CDR1 SEHNR and CDR2 FQNEAQ (reference sequence). The CDR3 nucleotides are TGTGCCAGCAGGTCAGCTAGCGGGCGGGCCAACGAGCAGTACTTC. This translates into CASRSASGRANEQYF. Full variable domain (remainder filled in from reference TRBV7-9 and TRBJ2-7): DTGVSQNPRHKITKRGQNVTFRCDPISEHNRLYWYRQTLGQGPEFLTYFQNEAQLEKSRLLSDRFSAERPKGSFSTLEIQRTEQGDSAMYLCASRSASGRANEQYFGPGTRLTVT.

The chain combines TRBV7-9 with TRBJ2-7, with D perhaps TRBD2 (6 bases). The germline V and J ends were trimmed by 7 bases and 8 bases, with 33 bases remaining between them. The CDR3 runs to 18 residues. Germline assignment: CDR1 SEHNR and CDR2 FQNEAQ (reference sequence). The CDR3 region has the DNA TGTGCCAGCATCCCAGAACCTGGTAACAAGGCGGCGGGGAGGCAGCAGTACTTC. Translated, it gives CASIPEPGNKAAGRQQYF.

This chain links TRBV6-5 with TRBJ2-1; tentative D call: TRBD2 (6 bases). V lost 0 bases and J lost 5, with 8 bases in between. The CDR3 sequence is 14 residues long. Germline CDR1 is MNHEY and CDR2 is SVGAGI. CDR3 amino acids: CASSYSPGDNEQFF. The CDR3 bases are TGTGCCAGCAGTTACTCCCCGGGGGACAATGAGCAGTTCTTC.

This sequence joins TRBV20-1 and TRBJ2-5; no clear D gene. V lost 4 bases, J lost 4 bases, and 7 bases lay in between. Germline lookup yields CDR1 DFQATT and CDR2 SNEGSKA (reference sequence). CDR3 size: 11 residues. This chain's CDR3 is CSAMLRETQYF. CDR3 nucleotides: TGCAGTGCTATGTTGAGAGAGACCCAGTACTTC.

V is TRBV5-4 and J is TRBJ2-7; 8 bases are shared with TRBD2. The CDR3 runs to 14 residues. Trimming removed 2 bases from V and 4 bases from J; junction bases left unmatched: 5. Germline CDR1 and CDR2: SGHNT and YYREEE (reference sequence). Here the CDR3 reads CASSFSAGDYEQYF. The DNA for the CDR3 is TGTGCCAGCAGCTTTTCAGCGGGAGATTACGAGCAGTACTTC.

The chain couples TRBV9 to TRBJ1-5; TRBD1 agrees at 7 bases. The CDR3 totals 15 residues. Germline loops: CDR1 SGDLS, CDR2 YYNGEE. V lost 3 bases and J lost 6; bases outside the gene matches: 9. CDR3 DNA: TGTGCCAGCAGCGCTGCAGGGGGGGATGTTCAGCCCCAGCATTTT. This codes for CASSAAGGDVQPQHF.

CDR3 residues: CASRGSGLSYEQYF. The CDR3, as DNA: TGTGCCAGCAGGGGCAGCGGGTTATCCTACGAGCAGTACTTC. The V call is TRBV28, the J call TRBJ2-7; D is perhaps TRBD2 (6 bases). V gave up 6 bases and J gave up 1 base, with 13 bases separating them. Germline assignment: CDR1 MDHEN and CDR2 SYDVKM. This CDR3 contains 14 residues.

In its sample, this clone ranks as medium-sized. The chain uses TRBV5-6 and TRBJ1-1; D gene ambiguous. V was cut by 0 bases and J by 1 base, with 7 bases left in between. This CDR3 is built from 14 residues. Germline V gene data show CDR1 as SGHDT and CDR2 as YYEEEE. CDR3: CASSLGRRNTEAFF. CDR3 DNA: TGTGCCAGCAGCTTGGGACGGAGGAACACTGAAGCTTTCTTT. The variable domain in full, completed from reference TRBV5-6 and TRBJ1-1, reads DAGVTQSPTHLIKTRGQQVTLRCSPKSGHDTVSWYQQALGQGPQFIFQYYEEEERQRGNFPDRFSGHQFPNYSSELNVNALLLGDSALYLCASSLGRRNTEAFFGQGTRLTVV.

V and J are TRBV10-3 and TRBJ2-1; TRBD1 matches at 7 bases. The trim removed 7 bases at V and 9 bases at J, leaving 9 bases unmatched. This CDR3 has 13 residues. Per the germline V gene, CDR1 is ENHRY and CDR2 is SYGVKD. The CDR3: CAITETGSTEQFF. DNA of the CDR3: TGTGCCATCACCGAGACAGGGTCTACTGAGCAGTTCTTC.

CDR3 loop: CASSQETGTHLNEQYF. CDR3 coding DNA: TGCGCCAGCAGCCAAGAAACCGGGACCCACCTTAACGAGCAGTACTTC. The chain employs TRBV4-1 and TRBJ2-7; D could derive from TRBD1 or TRBD2 (5 bases each). Germline assignment: CDR1 MGHRA and CDR2 YSYEKL. Deletions cut 0 bases from V and 5 bases from J, with 17 bases between. This CDR3 has 16 residues.

V usage is TRBV15 and J usage is TRBJ2-7, with unresolved D. The ends were cut back, 1 base at V and 1 base at J, with 11 bases in the middle. This CDR3 has 15 amino acids. Germline V gene lookup returns CDR1 LNHNV and CDR2 YYDKDF (reference sequence). As DNA, the CDR3 is TGTGCCACCAGCAGAGCCGCCGCCCTATCCTACGAGCAGTACTTC. Amino acid sequence: CATSRAAALSYEQYF.

The rearrangement joins TRBV7-9 to TRBJ2-5; unclear D gene. The V gene lost 1 base and the J gene lost 8 bases, with 11 bases spanning the gap. This CDR3 is built from 13 residues. Looked up from germline, CDR1 is SEHNR and CDR2 is FQNEAQ (reference sequence). As DNA, the CDR3 is TGTGCCAGCAGCTTAGGCCTAATCGCCACCCAGTACTTC. Translated, it gives CASSLGLIATQYF. The whole variable domain, remainder taken from reference TRBV7-9 and TRBJ2-5, is DTGVSQNPRHKITKRGQNVTFRCDPISEHNRLYWYRQTLGQGPEFLTYFQNEAQLEKSRLLSDRFSAERPKGSFSTLEIQRTEQGDSAMYLCASSLGLIATQYFGPGTRLLVL.

This chain links TRBV9 with TRBJ2-7; a weak D match, TRBD1 (5 bases). CDR3 size: 16 residues. V lost 2 bases to trimming and J lost 3 bases, with 18 bases between them. The germline V gene encodes CDR1 SGDLS and CDR2 YYNGEE. The CDR3 DNA sequence: TGTGCCAGCAGCGTCGACCCAACAGGCCCCTACTACGAGCAGTACTTC. Its protein product is CASSVDPTGPYYEQYF.

This clone was counted once. The CDR3 sequence: CASSLGGPMADTQYF. In DNA, the CDR3 is TGTGCCAGCAGCTTAGGGGGCCCGATGGCGGATACGCAGTATTTT. The chain is built from TRBV7-2 and TRBJ2-3; tentatively, D is TRBD1 (5 bases). CDR1 and CDR2 (germline): SGHTA, FQGNSA. This CDR3 region has 15 residues. Trimming took 1 base from V and 6 from J, leaving 14 bases between them. The whole variable domain, filled in from reference TRBV7-2 and TRBJ2-3, reads GAGVSQSPSNKVTEKGKDVELRCDPISGHTALYWYRQSLGQGLEFLIYFQGNSAPDKSGLPSDRFSAERTGGSVSTLTIQRTQQEDSAVYLCASSLGGPMADTQYFGPGTRLTVL.

This clone was counted between two and nine times. The rearrangement uses TRBV7-9 and TRBJ1-1; D is uncertain. V was cut by 5 bases and J by 4 bases, with 8 bases left in between. Germline lookup yields CDR1 SEHNR and CDR2 FQNEAQ (reference sequence). This CDR3 contains 12 residues. The CDR3 spells CASSPRGTEAFF. The CDR3 DNA is TGTGCCAGCAGCCCTAGAGGCACTGAAGCTTTCTTT.

The chain joins TRBV5-1 to TRBJ2-2; 10 nucleotides align to TRBD2. The germline V gene encodes CDR1 SGHRS and CDR2 YFSETQ. There are 16 residues in the CDR3. The V and J ends lost 4 bases and 6 bases, in that order; junction bases with no gene match: 9. The CDR3 is CASSPQAGGISGELFF. The CDR3 DNA follows: TGCGCCAGCAGCCCCCAAGCGGGAGGGATCTCCGGGGAGCTGTTTTTT.

The V and J genes are TRBV10-3 and TRBJ1-1, with 10 bases aligning to TRBD1. Germline CDR1 ENHRY, CDR2 SYGVKD. With V trimmed by 6 bases and J by 1 base, 8 bases remained unmatched. CDR3 size: 16 residues. CDR3 residues: CAISDRQGAPNTEAFF. The CDR3 coding sequence is TGTGCCATCAGCGACCGACAGGGGGCCCCGAACACTGAAGCTTTCTTT.